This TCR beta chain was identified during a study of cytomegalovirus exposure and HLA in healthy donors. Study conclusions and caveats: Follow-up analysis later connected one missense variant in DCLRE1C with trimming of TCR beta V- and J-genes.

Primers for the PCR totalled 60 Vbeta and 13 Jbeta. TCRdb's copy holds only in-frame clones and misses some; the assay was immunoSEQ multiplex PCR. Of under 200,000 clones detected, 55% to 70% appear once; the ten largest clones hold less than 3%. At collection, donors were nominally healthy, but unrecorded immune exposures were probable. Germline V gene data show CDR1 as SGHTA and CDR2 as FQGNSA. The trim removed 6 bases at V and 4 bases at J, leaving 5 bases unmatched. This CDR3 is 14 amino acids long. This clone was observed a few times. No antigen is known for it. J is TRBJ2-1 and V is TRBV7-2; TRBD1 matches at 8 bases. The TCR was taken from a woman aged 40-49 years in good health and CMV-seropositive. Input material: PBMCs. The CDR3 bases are TGTGCCAGCAGGAACTACAGGGGGTACAATGAGCAGTTCTTC. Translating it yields CASRNYRGYNEQFF.